This T cell receptor (beta chain) is drawn from a study of shared clonotypes between healthy human individuals. Whole-study findings and limits: Sequencing of the sorted subsets was shown by rarefaction to be incomplete despite large depth. The represented genetic and exposure-history diversity was limited by the small number of donors.

Generated by immunoSEQ multiplex PCR, the TCRdb table keeps only in-frame clones and is missing some. In the table there are around 2.3 million clones, approximately 96% of which are singletons. Points on this clone: The target antigen is unknown.

The TCR originated in a man aged 18 to 35 in good health. The specimen was naive CD4+ T cells sorted from blood. Specified subset: CD45RA+ positively selected.

CDR3 amino acids: CSVGTDGNTIYF. The CDR3 coding sequence is TGCAGCGTTGGGACAGATGGAAACACCATATATTTT. The V call is TRBV29-1, the J call TRBJ1-3; a possible D gene is TRBD1 (6 bases). CDR1 is SQVTM and CDR2 is ANQGSEA in the germline V gene. This CDR3 region has 12 residues. The V gene lost 4 bases and the J gene lost 3 bases, with 7 bases spanning the gap.